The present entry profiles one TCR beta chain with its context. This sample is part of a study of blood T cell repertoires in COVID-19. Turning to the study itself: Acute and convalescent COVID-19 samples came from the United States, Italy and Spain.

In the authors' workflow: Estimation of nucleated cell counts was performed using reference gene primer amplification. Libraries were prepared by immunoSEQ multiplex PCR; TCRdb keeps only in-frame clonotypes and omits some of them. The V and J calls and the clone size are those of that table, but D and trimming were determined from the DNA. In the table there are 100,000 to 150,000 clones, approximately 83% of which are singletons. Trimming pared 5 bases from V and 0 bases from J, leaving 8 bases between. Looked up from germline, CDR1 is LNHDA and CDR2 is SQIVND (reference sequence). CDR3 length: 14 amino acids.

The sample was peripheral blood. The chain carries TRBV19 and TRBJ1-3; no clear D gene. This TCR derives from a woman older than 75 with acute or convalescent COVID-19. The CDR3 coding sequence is TGTGCCAGTAGTCAACAGATCTCTGGAAACACCATATATTTT. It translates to CASSQQISGNTIYF.